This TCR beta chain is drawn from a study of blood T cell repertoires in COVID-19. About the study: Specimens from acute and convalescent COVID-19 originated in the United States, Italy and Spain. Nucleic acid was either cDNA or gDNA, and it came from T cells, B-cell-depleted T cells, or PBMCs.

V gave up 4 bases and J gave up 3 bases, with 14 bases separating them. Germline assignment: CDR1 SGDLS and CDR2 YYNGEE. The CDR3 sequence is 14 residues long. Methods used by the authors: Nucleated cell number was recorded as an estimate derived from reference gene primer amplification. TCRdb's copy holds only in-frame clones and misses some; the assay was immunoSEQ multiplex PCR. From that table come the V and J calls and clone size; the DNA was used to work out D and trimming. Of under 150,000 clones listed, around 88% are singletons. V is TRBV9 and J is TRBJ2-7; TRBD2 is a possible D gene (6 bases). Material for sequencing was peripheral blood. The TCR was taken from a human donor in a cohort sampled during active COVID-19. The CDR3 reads CASSPFGGNYEQYF. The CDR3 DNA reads TGTGCCAGCAGCCCGTTCGGGGGAAACTACGAGCAGTACTTC.